The rows below give T cell receptor beta chains drawn from one sample of a study of blood T cell repertoires in COVID-19. Libraries were prepared by immunoSEQ multiplex PCR; TCRdb keeps only in-frame clonotypes and omits some of them. The table includes 150,000 to 200,000 clones, 82% detected once. Sequencing was carried out using peripheral blood. The receptors originated from a woman in her seventies with acute or convalescent COVID-19. The CDR3 runs from the conserved cysteine through the conserved F or W. Each record gives: CDR3 DNA, CDR3 protein, clone size, D gene, J gene, V gene. A D gene is named only where the DNA matches it firmly. Part of the rows lack a size; the others show once, few, many or a class for expanded clones.

CDR3nt: TGTGCCAGCAGTTTGGACAGGGCTAGAAAGACCCAGTACTTC
CDR3aa: CASSLDRARKTQYF
abundance: once
d_gene: TRBD1
j_gene: TRBJ2-5
v_gene: TRBV28

CDR3nt: TGCGCCAGCAGCTTGGACCCTAGCGGGAGTTATGAGCAGTTCTTC
CDR3aa: CASSLDPSGSYEQFF
abundance: .
d_gene: TRBD2
j_gene: TRBJ2-1
v_gene: TRBV5-1

CDR3nt: TGTGCCAGCAGCCCGCGGACAGGGGGCGGAAACACTGAAGCTTTCTTT
CDR3aa: CASSPRTGGGNTEAFF
abundance: .
d_gene: TRBD1
j_gene: TRBJ1-1
v_gene: TRBV13

CDR3nt: TGTGCCAGCAGTTCAGGATCTAGCGGGATCCAGACCCAGTACTTC
CDR3aa: CASSSGSSGIQTQYF
abundance: .
d_gene: TRBD2
j_gene: TRBJ2-5
v_gene: TRBV2

CDR3nt: TGTGCCAGCAGCCTCGGACTAGCGGGGGACCTTTACGAGCAGTACTTC
CDR3aa: CASSLGLAGDLYEQYF
abundance: .
d_gene: TRBD2
j_gene: TRBJ2-7
v_gene: TRBV5-6

CDR3nt: TGTGCCAGCTCACTACTCCCGGAAGAGACCCAGTACTTC
CDR3aa: CASSLLPEETQYF
abundance: .
d_gene: .
j_gene: TRBJ2-5
v_gene: TRBV18

CDR3nt: TGTGCCAGCAGCCGAAGGGGGGGGCTAGGGATAACTGAAGCTTTCTTT
CDR3aa: CASSRRGGLGITEAFF
abundance: .
d_gene: .
j_gene: TRBJ1-1
v_gene: TRBV6-6

CDR3nt: TGTGCCAGCAGTACTAGCGGGAACACCGAGACCCAGTACTTC
CDR3aa: CASSTSGNTETQYF
abundance: .
d_gene: TRBD2
j_gene: TRBJ2-5
v_gene: TRBV9

CDR3nt: TGTGCCAGTAGGTCGGGGACAGGGGGTACTAGCAATCAGCCCCAGCATTTT
CDR3aa: CASRSGTGGTSNQPQHF
abundance: .
d_gene: TRBD1
j_gene: TRBJ1-5
v_gene: TRBV19

CDR3nt: TGTGCCAGCAGTTCCGACAGCTATGGCTACACCTTC
CDR3aa: CASSSDSYGYTF
abundance: .
d_gene: .
j_gene: TRBJ1-2
v_gene: TRBV6-5

CDR3nt: TGTGCCAGCAGCCAGCCCCCTCCTCGGGCTAGCGGGGCCCTTAGCACAGATACGCAGTATTTT
CDR3aa: CASSQPPPRASGALSTDTQYF
abundance: .
d_gene: TRBD2
j_gene: TRBJ2-3
v_gene: TRBV9

CDR3nt: TGTGCCAGCAAATCGGGGGGTAAGTCCTACAATGAGCAGTTCTTC
CDR3aa: CASKSGGKSYNEQFF
abundance: .
d_gene: TRBD2
j_gene: TRBJ2-1
v_gene: TRBV5-6

CDR3nt: TGTGCCAGCAGTTCCGGGCCAGGAGGCACTGAAGCTTTCTTT
CDR3aa: CASSSGPGGTEAFF
abundance: .
d_gene: .
j_gene: TRBJ1-1
v_gene: TRBV6-5

CDR3nt: TGTGCCACCTCCCGGGACAGGGGGGATTCACCCCTCCACTTT
CDR3aa: CATSRDRGDSPLHF
abundance: .
d_gene: TRBD1
j_gene: TRBJ1-6
v_gene: TRBV6-5

CDR3nt: TGCGCCAGCAGCCAACCGGGATCCCGCCGGGACACTGAAGCTTTCTTT
CDR3aa: CASSQPGSRRDTEAFF
abundance: once
d_gene: .
j_gene: TRBJ1-1
v_gene: TRBV4-1

CDR3nt: TGTGCCAGCAGCCAAGGGGGGGTGAACACTGAAGCTTTCTTT
CDR3aa: CASSQGGVNTEAFF
abundance: .
d_gene: .
j_gene: TRBJ1-1
v_gene: TRBV4-2

CDR3nt: .
CDR3aa: CASSPAVGTGSLPDF
abundance: .
d_gene: .
j_gene: TRBJ2-7
v_gene: TRBV7-9

CDR3nt: TGTGCCAGCATTGTGGGCCCCGCGAACACCGGGGAGCTGTTTTTT
CDR3aa: CASIVGPANTGELFF
abundance: .
d_gene: .
j_gene: TRBJ2-2
v_gene: TRBV13